Each of the 32 T cell receptor beta chains below was sequenced from the same sample in a study of OX40 agonist ivuxolimab in advanced cancers. Sequencing used immunoSEQ multiplex PCR; TCRdb keeps in-frame clones, though not all of them. The data show tens of thousands of clones, with roughly 90% seen just once and approximately 59% held by the top ten. The sample here was CD4+ or CD8+ T cells sorted from blood, taken in a trial of the OX40 agonist ivuxolimab. The receptor source for this set is an adult with an advanced solid tumor such as melanoma, head and neck, liver or kidney cancer.

This clone showed up just once. The chain is built from TRBV10-2 and TRBJ2-5; the match to TRBD2 covers 12 bases. The CDR3 loop spans 15 amino acids. Germline V gene data show CDR1 as WSHSY and CDR2 as SAAADI. With 6 bases clipped from V and 5 bases from J, the junction kept 7 bases outside the gene matches. CDR3 DNA: TGCGCCAGCAGCGCTCTAGCGGGGGGGAGGGAGACCCAGTACTTC. Its protein is CASSALAGGRETQYF.

The rearrangement uses TRBV18 and TRBJ1-4; the D is unclear. The CDR3 is made up of 17 amino acids. CDR1 and CDR2 (germline): KGHSH, LQKENI. The V end lost 3 bases, the J end lost 8 bases, and 22 bases lay between the germline ends. As DNA, the CDR3 is TGTGCCAGCTCACCTGGAGGACCCGGGAGCCTGTTAGAAAAACTGTTTTTT. This sequence encodes CASSPGGPGSLLEKLFF.

The chain has TRBV30 and TRBJ1-6, with a weak D call TRBD1 (5 bases). Between the trimmed V and J ends, which lost 3 bases and 6 bases, there was a span of 9 bases. CDR1 and CDR2 (germline): GTSNPN, SVGIG (reference sequence). The length of the CDR3 is 13 residues. CDR3 nucleotide sequence: TGTGCCTGGAGGCTGGGACTTAATTCACCCCTCCACTTT. The encoded protein is CAWRLGLNSPLHF.

The rearrangement uses TRBV12-2 and TRBJ1-6; the listed D gene, TRBD1, was not tested against the DNA. TRBV12-2 constitutes a pseudogene. This CDR3 spans 15 amino acids. Here the CDR3 DNA reads TGTGCAAGTCGCTCACAGGGACAGGGGAATTCACCCCTCCACTTT. Its protein product is CASRSQGQGNSPLHF.

This sequence joins TRBV5-1 and TRBJ2-1; 8 bases align to TRBD2. The J segment lost 3 bases and the V segment lost 2 bases, leaving 4 bases of the junction unmatched. The germline gives CDR1 SGHRS, CDR2 YFSETQ. This CDR3 has 15 residues. The CDR3 reads CASSLAAGDYNEQFF. The DNA for the CDR3 is TGCGCCAGCAGCTTAGCAGCGGGGGACTACAATGAGCAGTTCTTC.

V gene TRBV4-2 combines with J gene TRBJ1-2; tentatively, D is TRBD1 (5 bases). Trimming stripped 0 bases from V and 4 bases from J, with 15 bases between. Germline V gene sequence: CDR1 LGHNA, CDR2 YNFKEQ. The CDR3 totals 16 residues. The CDR3 region is CASSQEAGNVGYGYTF. Written as DNA, the CDR3 is TGTGCCAGCAGCCAAGAGGCAGGGAACGTCGGCTATGGCTACACCTTC.

This rearrangement joins TRBV23-1 to TRBJ2-7; the D is unclear. Being an ORF, TRBV23-1 has a function that is uncertain. Trimming removed 0 bases at V and 9 bases at J, with 15 bases between. The CDR3 has 14 residues. The chain's CDR3 is CASSQSFDLPGQYF. The CDR3 DNA is TGCGCCAGCAGTCAATCGTTTGATCTTCCGGGGCAGTACTTC.

This chain uses TRBV7-9 with TRBJ2-5; TRBD2 aligns across 12 bases. This CDR3 is built from 15 residues. Germline assignment: CDR1 SEHNR and CDR2 FQNEAQ (reference sequence). The J segment lost 5 bases and the V segment lost 5 bases, leaving 6 bases of the junction unmatched. As DNA, the CDR3 is TGTGCCAGCAGCCCTAGCGGGGGGGATCTGGAGACCCAGTACTTC. It yields the protein CASSPSGGDLETQYF.

The V and J genes are TRBV10-3 and TRBJ1-4; no clear D. The CDR3 spans 12 residues. V was clipped by 0 bases and J by 8 bases, with 4 bases between them. CDR1 is ENHRY and CDR2 is SYGVKD in the germline V gene. CDR3 DNA sequence: TGTGCCATCAGTGAGTCGGTCGAAAAACTGTTTTTT. Its translation is CAISESVEKLFF.

This clone was detected only once. This chain connects TRBV7-2 to TRBJ2-1; TRBD1 matches at 9 bases. The CDR3 loop spans 13 amino acids. Losses at the gene ends were 8 bases for V and 5 bases for J; bases not matched to a gene: 4. Per the germline V gene, CDR1 is SGHTA and CDR2 is FQGNSA. DNA for the CDR3: TGTGCCAGCGGGACAGGGTCTGACAATGAGCAGTTCTTC. Translating gives CASGTGSDNEQFF.

The chain carries TRBV4-1 and TRBJ2-5, with D perhaps TRBD1 (6 bases). The length of the CDR3 is 14 residues. V shed 0 bases and J shed 5 bases, with 10 bases lying between them. The germline V gene encodes CDR1 MGHRA and CDR2 YSYEKL. The CDR3 region is CASSQETGLETQYF. The CDR3 coding sequence is TGCGCCAGCAGCCAAGAAACAGGGTTGGAGACCCAGTACTTC.

The chain carries TRBV27 and TRBJ2-2; D not certain. Germline V gene sequence: CDR1 MNHEY, CDR2 SMNVEV (reference sequence). The V end was cut by 5 bases, the J end by 0 bases, with 4 bases between. This CDR3 is built from 13 residues. The CDR3 nucleotides are TGTGCCAGCAGTCCGGCGAACACCGGGGAGCTGTTTTTT. Protein: CASSPANTGELFF.

The rearrangement uses TRBV19 and TRBJ1-6; weak D call: TRBD1 (5 bases). CDR3 length equals 15 residues. Germline CDR1 LNHDA, CDR2 SQIVND (reference sequence). V was cut by 3 bases and J by 4 bases, with 10 bases left in between. The CDR3 DNA sequence: TGTGCCAGTAGTATCCGAGGGGCGTATAATTCACCCCTCCACTTT. Amino acids: CASSIRGAYNSPLHF.

This clone turned up a few times. The V gene is TRBV10-2, the J gene TRBJ2-1, with D uncertain. Germline V lookup: CDR1 WSHSY, CDR2 SAAADI. V gave up 3 bases and J gave up 3 bases, with 9 bases separating them. This CDR3 has 14 residues. The CDR3 nucleotides are TGCGCCAGCAGTGAATCGACGGTCTACAATGAGCAGTTCTTC. Translated: CASSESTVYNEQFF.

The chain couples TRBV2 to TRBJ1-4; D may be TRBD1 (5 bases). Trimming removed 3 bases from V and 6 bases from J, with 11 bases in between. Germline lookup yields CDR1 SNHLY and CDR2 FYNNEI. The CDR3 totals 14 residues. The CDR3 DNA follows: TGTGCCAGCAGTGACCCAGGAGGGGATGAAAAACTGTTTTTT. It translates to CASSDPGGDEKLFF.

CDR3 DNA: TGTGCCAGCAGCTTAGACAGGGCCTCCTACGAGCAGTACTTC. Translated, it gives CASSLDRASYEQYF. This chain connects TRBV7-8 to TRBJ2-7, with D possibly being TRBD1 (6 bases). Trimming pared 1 base from V and 0 bases from J, leaving 7 bases between. The CDR3 has 14 residues. Germline lookup yields CDR1 SGHVS and CDR2 FQNEAQ.

The J gene is TRBJ2-3, the V gene TRBV28, with 12 bases identical to TRBD2. Germline CDR1 reads MDHEN; CDR2 reads SYDVKM. CDR3 length: 17 amino acids. The V segment lost 2 bases and the J segment 2 bases; nucleotides outside the gene matches: 5. The CDR3 region is CASSLVLAGGHTDTQYF. CDR3 sequence (DNA): TGTGCCAGCAGTTTAGTGCTAGCGGGGGGGCACACAGATACGCAGTATTTT.

V gene TRBV14 combines with J gene TRBJ1-3; tentatively, D is TRBD1 (6 bases). Trimming removed 3 bases at V and 0 bases at J, with 9 bases between. There are 15 residues in the CDR3. CDR1 is SGHDN, CDR2 FVKESK, per germline. The CDR3 DNA sequence: TGTGCCAGCAGCCAGACAGGCTTCTCTGGAAACACCATATATTTT. Translating gives CASSQTGFSGNTIYF.

This rearrangement joins TRBV5-1 to TRBJ1-2; D is possibly TRBD1 (5 bases). V lost 4 bases to trimming and J lost 4 bases, with 14 bases between them. The CDR3 sequence is 14 residues long. Germline lookup yields CDR1 SGHRS and CDR2 YFSETQ. CDR3 loop: CASSPGTASYGYTF. CDR3 sequence (DNA): TGCGCCAGCAGCCCCGGGACGGCTTCCTATGGCTACACCTTC.

The V and J genes are TRBV16 and TRBJ2-2; D uncertain. This CDR3 spans 15 amino acids. V was pared by 0 bases and J by 5 bases, with 10 bases between. In germline, CDR1 is KGHSY, CDR2 FQNENV. The CDR3 nucleotides read TGTGCCAGCAGCCAATCTGACCTAGGGACCGGGGAGCTGTTTTTT. It encodes CASSQSDLGTGELFF. The full variable domain, rest sourced from reference TRBV16 and TRBJ2-2, is GEEVAQTPKHLVRGEGQKAKLYCAPIKGHSYVFWYQQVLKNEFKFLISFQNENVFDETGMPKERFSAKCLPNSPCSLEIQATKLEDSAVYFCASSQSDLGTGELFFGEGSRLTVL.

In DNA, the CDR3 is TGCGCCAGCAGCTTGGATGGGGGGGTGTTCAATGAGCAGTTCTTC. Encoded protein: CASSLDGGVFNEQFF. The gene calls are TRBV5-1 and TRBJ2-1; 7 bases are shared with TRBD2. V was clipped by 0 bases and J by 6 bases; unmatched bases: 6. CDR3 length: 15 residues. Germline lookup yields CDR1 SGHRS and CDR2 YFSETQ. The whole variable domain, remainder taken from reference TRBV5-1 and TRBJ2-1, is KAGVTQTPRYLIKTRGQQVTLSCSPISGHRSVSWYQQTPGQGLQFLFEYFSETQRNKGNFPGRFSGRQFSNSRSEMNVSTLELGDSALYLCASSLDGGVFNEQFFGPGTRLTVL.

The chain joins TRBV5-8 to TRBJ2-5; D is uncertain. The CDR3 is 14 residues long. V was cut by 2 bases and J by 0 bases, with 8 bases left in between. Germline CDR1 is SGHTS and CDR2 is YDEGEE. CDR3 in DNA: TGTGCCAGCAGCTTAGCAGCTTACCAAGAGACCCAGTACTTC. This sequence encodes CASSLAAYQETQYF.

This chain's CDR3 is CAWSGDAYEQYF. CDR3 DNA sequence: TGTGCCTGGAGTGGAGACGCCTACGAGCAGTACTTC. The rearrangement links TRBV30 to TRBJ2-7; D gene uncertain. CDR1 GTSNPN and CDR2 SVGIG come from the germline V gene (reference sequence). The V and J ends lost 1 base and 2 bases respectively, with 6 bases between them. The CDR3 runs to 12 residues.

The chain is built from TRBV9 and TRBJ2-5, with 11 bases lining up with TRBD1. In germline, CDR1 is SGDLS, CDR2 YYNGEE. V was pared by 1 base and J by 1 base, with 12 bases of the junction left unmatched. This CDR3 has 19 amino acids. CDR3: CASSVSRTGGYPGQETQYF. DNA for the CDR3: TGTGCCAGCAGCGTATCAAGGACAGGGGGCTACCCGGGCCAAGAGACCCAGTACTTC.

This clone was picked up a small number of times. The chain has TRBV19 and TRBJ2-7, with 11 bases lining up with TRBD2. V trimming: 5 bases; J trimming: 5 bases; junction bases outside the gene matches: 2. CDR1 LNHDA and CDR2 SQIVND come from the germline V gene (reference sequence). This CDR3 has 13 residues. CDR3 bases: TGTGCCAGTAGTGGACTAGCGGGCGACGAGCAGTACTTC. Its protein is CASSGLAGDEQYF.

This chain joins TRBV23-1 and TRBJ2-4, with D possibly matching TRBD1 (5 bases). TRBV23-1 is recorded as an ORF, its role being uncertain. V gave up 3 bases and J gave up 5 bases, with 20 bases separating them. This CDR3 has 17 residues. CDR3 in amino acids: CASSQRRQGKYQNIQYF. The DNA of the CDR3 is TGCGCCAGCAGTCAGAGAAGGCAGGGAAAGTATCAAAACATTCAGTACTTC.

The chain carries TRBV6-5 and TRBJ2-7; D is possibly TRBD1 (6 bases). The CDR3 runs to 16 residues. Germline CDR1 is MNHEY and CDR2 is SVGAGI. Between the trimmed V and J ends, which lost 0 bases and 2 bases, there was a span of 14 bases. The CDR3 DNA follows: TGTGCCAGCAGTTACTCCGGACAGTCAGGGACCTACGAGCAGTACTTC. Its protein product is CASSYSGQSGTYEQYF.

The chain has TRBV9 and TRBJ2-3, with D perhaps matching TRBD1 or TRBD2 (5 bases each). Germline-derived CDR1 and CDR2 are SGDLS and YYNGEE. Trimming took 2 bases from V and 0 from J, leaving 7 bases between them. The CDR3 is 14 residues long. The CDR3 protein is CASSVGGSTDTQYF. The CDR3 DNA reads TGTGCCAGCAGCGTTGGGGGTAGCACAGATACGCAGTATTTT.

The chain joins TRBV9 to TRBJ2-5, with 8 nucleotides matching TRBD2. Germline V gene data show CDR1 as SGDLS and CDR2 as YYNGEE. V lost 0 bases, J lost 5 bases, and 6 bases stayed unmatched. CDR3 size: 15 residues. The CDR3 sequence: CASSVGGTRRETQYF. Written as DNA, the CDR3 is TGTGCCAGCAGCGTAGGAGGGACTAGACGGGAGACCCAGTACTTC.

The J gene is TRBJ1-1, the V gene TRBV28, with 7 bases aligning to TRBD1. V gave up 7 bases and J gave up 3 bases; unmatched junction bases: 8. The CDR3 is 14 residues long. Germline values: CDR1 MDHEN, CDR2 SYDVKM. The CDR3 DNA reads TGTGCCAGCAAACACGACAGGGTCCACACTGAAGCTTTCTTT. Residues: CASKHDRVHTEAFF.

This sequence joins TRBV9 and TRBJ1-2; 7 nucleotides align to TRBD1. The CDR3 contains 14 residues. Trimming at V came to 3 bases and at J to 4 bases, leaving 6 bases not matched to a gene. Germline V gene data show CDR1 as SGDLS and CDR2 as YYNGEE. This CDR3 is CASSGPGQLYGYTF. DNA for the CDR3: TGTGCCAGCAGCGGGCCGGGACAGCTCTATGGCTACACCTTC.

V gene TRBV7-9 combines with J gene TRBJ2-2; D not resolved. Germline CDR1 is SEHNR and CDR2 is FQNEAQ (reference sequence). The germline V and J ends were trimmed by 5 bases and 4 bases, with 8 bases remaining between them. The CDR3 spans 13 residues. The chain's CDR3 is CASSPPGTGELFF. The CDR3 nucleotides are TGTGCCAGCAGCCCCCCGGGCACCGGGGAGCTGTTTTTT.